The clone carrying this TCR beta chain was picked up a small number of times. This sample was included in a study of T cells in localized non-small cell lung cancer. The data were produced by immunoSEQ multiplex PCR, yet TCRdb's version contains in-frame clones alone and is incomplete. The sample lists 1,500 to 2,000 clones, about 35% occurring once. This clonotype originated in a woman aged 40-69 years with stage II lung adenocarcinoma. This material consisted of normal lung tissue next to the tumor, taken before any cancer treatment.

The CDR3 spells CASSLDANYGYTF. The CDR3 nucleotides read TGTGCCAGCAGTTTAGACGCCAACTATGGCTACACCTTC. J is TRBJ1-2 and V is TRBV6-8; D uncertain. CDR1 MNHGY and CDR2 SAAAGT come from the germline V gene. Trimming left V 4 bases short and J 2 bases short, with 8 bases between. The CDR3 has 13 residues.